This T cell receptor beta chain originates from a study of blood T cell repertoires in COVID-19. The length of the CDR3 is 12 residues. V lost 7 bases, J lost 3 bases, and 9 bases lay in between. The germline CDR1 and CDR2 sequences are MNHEY and SVGAGI. Clones were read by immunoSEQ multiplex PCR, and TCRdb kept only the in-frame ones, dropping some. The table lists over 250,000 clones, more than 75% of them singletons, with about 2.7% in the top ten. This sequence originates from a woman younger than 30 who had recovered from COVID-19. Material for sequencing was PBMCs or T cells enriched from blood (not recorded which). This chain links TRBV6-5 with TRBJ2-5; no firm D call. CDR3 DNA: TGTGCCAGCACAGGCAATAAAGAGACCCAGTACTTC. This encodes CASTGNKETQYF.